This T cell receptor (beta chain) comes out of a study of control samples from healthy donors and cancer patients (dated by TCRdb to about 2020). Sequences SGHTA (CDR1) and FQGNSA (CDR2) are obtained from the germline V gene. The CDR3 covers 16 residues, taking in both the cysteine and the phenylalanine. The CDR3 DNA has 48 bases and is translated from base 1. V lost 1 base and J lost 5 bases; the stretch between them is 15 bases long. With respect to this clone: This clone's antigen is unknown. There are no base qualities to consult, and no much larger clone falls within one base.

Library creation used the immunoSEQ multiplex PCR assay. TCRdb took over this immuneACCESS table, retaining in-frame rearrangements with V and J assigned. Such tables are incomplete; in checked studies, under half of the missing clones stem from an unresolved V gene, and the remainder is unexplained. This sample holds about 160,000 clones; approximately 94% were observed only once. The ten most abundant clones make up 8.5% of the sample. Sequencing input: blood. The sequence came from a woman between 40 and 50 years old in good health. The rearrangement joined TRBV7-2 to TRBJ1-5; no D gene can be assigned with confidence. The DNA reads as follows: TGTGCCAGCAGCTTAGAGGCAAACCAAAGATATCAGCCCCAGCATTTT. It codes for CASSLEANQRYQPQHF.